Shown below are 31 T cell receptor beta chains from a single sample sequenced in a study of T cells after yellow fever vaccination. One entry per CDR3 protein results from TCRdb running MiXCR on the 5' RACE reads. The data contain hundreds of thousands of distinct CDR3 sequences, about 19% of them singletons. Sequencing was performed on PBMCs, taken before the yellow fever booster vaccination. The receptor source for this set is a man aged 18 to 29 who received the YFV17D yellow fever vaccine.

The chain links TRBV19 to TRBJ2-1; tentative D call: TRBD1 (5 bases). CDR3 length: 18 residues. Germline assignment: CDR1 LNHDA and CDR2 SQIVND (reference sequence). V lost 0 bases, J lost 8 bases, and 23 bases lay in between. CDR3 nucleotides: TGTGCCAGTAGTATAGATCTCGGCAGGGCAAGGTTTAGTGATGAGCAGTTCTTC. This translates into CASSIDLGRARFSDEQFF. Looking up the rest from reference TRBV19 and TRBJ2-1 gives the full variable domain: DGGITQSPKYLFRKEGQNVTLSCEQNLNHDAMYWYRQDPGQGLRLIYYSQIVNDFQKGDIAEGYSVSREKKESFPLTVTSAQKNPTAFYLCASSIDLGRARFSDEQFFGPGTRLTVL.

V usage is TRBV7-2 and J usage is TRBJ1-2; TRBD1 is a possible D gene (5 bases). The CDR3 contains 14 residues. The germline gives CDR1 SGHTA, CDR2 FQGNSA. Trimming left V 6 bases short and J 8 bases short, with 19 bases between. DNA for the CDR3: TGTGCCAGCAGTATCGACAGCGTGCGGAGGGGCTACACCTTC. It is translated as CASSIDSVRRGYTF.

J is TRBJ2-1 and V is TRBV6-2 or TRBV6-3, with 9 bases identical to TRBD1. The V gene's germline CDR1 is MNHEY and CDR2 SVGEGT. The CDR3 runs to 14 residues. V lost 7 bases, J lost 7 bases, and 8 bases stayed unmatched. CDR3 residues: CASTPGQGWNEQFF. CDR3 in DNA: TGTGCCAGCACTCCGGGACAGGGATGGAATGAGCAGTTCTTC.

This clonotype occurred a few times. V gene TRBV20-1 combines with J gene TRBJ1-6, with 9 bases fitting TRBD1. Trimming at V came to 1 base and at J to 10 bases, leaving 2 bases not matched to a gene. CDR1 and CDR2 from the germline V gene are DFQATT and SNEGSKA (reference sequence). The length of the CDR3 is 13 residues. The CDR3 spells CSARGDRDSPLHF. The CDR3 nucleotides are TGCAGTGCTAGAGGGGACAGGGACTCACCCCTCCACTTT.

The rearrangement joins TRBV6-6 to TRBJ1-2; D is uncertain. The CDR3 runs to 15 residues. Trimming took 2 bases from V and 0 from J, leaving 10 bases between them. Germline V gives CDR1 MNHNY, CDR2 SVGAGI (reference sequence). The CDR3 loop is CASSYADISNYGYTF. As DNA, the CDR3 is TGTGCCAGCAGTTACGCCGACATATCTAACTATGGCTACACCTTC.

This clonotype was observed a handful of times. The V and J genes are TRBV6-5 and TRBJ1-4, with a weak D call TRBD1 (5 bases). Germline-derived CDR1 and CDR2 are MNHEY and SVGAGI. The germline V and J ends were trimmed by 6 bases and 4 bases, with 15 bases remaining between them. This CDR3 has 15 amino acids. The CDR3 region is CASSNRGIGNEKLFF. CDR3 bases: TGTGCCAGCAGCAATAGGGGCATTGGTAATGAAAAACTGTTTTTT.

This clonotype was seen many times. The gene calls are TRBV7-2 and TRBJ2-3; D is uncertain. This CDR3 comprises 14 residues. V was trimmed by 4 bases and J by 3 bases, leaving 11 bases between them. Germline values: CDR1 SGHTA, CDR2 FQGNSA. The CDR3 nucleotides are TGTGCCAGCAGCTCAGGATTGGTGACAGATACGCAGTATTTT. It encodes CASSSGLVTDTQYF. The whole variable domain, remainder taken from reference TRBV7-2 and TRBJ2-3, is GAGVSQSPSNKVTEKGKDVELRCDPISGHTALYWYRQSLGQGLEFLIYFQGNSAPDKSGLPSDRFSAERTGGSVSTLTIQRTQQEDSAVYLCASSSGLVTDTQYFGPGTRLTVL.

This clonotype has at least ten counts. The chain joins TRBV7-9 to TRBJ2-2; D may be TRBD1 (5 bases). V was trimmed by 5 bases and J by 5 bases, leaving 15 bases between them. Looked up from germline, CDR1 is SEHNR and CDR2 is FQNEAQ (reference sequence). This CDR3 is 15 amino acids long. CDR3 in amino acids: CASSPLTQGTGELFF. As DNA, the CDR3 is TGTGCCAGCAGCCCGCTGACCCAGGGAACCGGGGAGCTGTTTTTT.

The chain couples TRBV9 to TRBJ1-2; the D gene is possibly TRBD1 (5 bases). The germline gives CDR1 SGDLS, CDR2 YYNGEE. With 0 bases removed from V and 1 base from J, the gap between germline ends came to 16 bases. CDR3 length: 17 amino acids. The CDR3 DNA reads as TGTGCCAGCAGCGTAGTTTCGACAGTTGAAGGTAACTATGGCTACACCTTC. Translation gives CASSVVSTVEGNYGYTF.

The chain carries TRBV5-5 and TRBJ2-7; tentative D call: TRBD2 (7 bases). Trimming stripped 2 bases from V and 3 bases from J, with 15 bases between. CDR3 length: 15 residues. From germline, CDR1 is SGHKS and CDR2 YYEKEE (reference sequence). CDR3 protein: CASSFFAGAIYEQYV. Written as DNA, the CDR3 is TGTGCCAGCAGCTTTTTCGCGGGGGCCATCTACGAGCAGTACGTC.

This chain connects TRBV4-3 to TRBJ2-1; TRBD1 or TRBD2 may be the D gene (5 bases each). V lost 0 bases, J lost 7 bases, and 13 bases lay in between. Per the germline V gene, CDR1 is LGHNA and CDR2 is YSLEER. CDR3 size: 15 residues. The CDR3 nucleotides read TGCGCCAGCAGCCAAGATCCAGTGGGGGAAAATGAGCAGTTCTTC. Translation gives CASSQDPVGENEQFF.

J is TRBJ2-7 and V is TRBV5-4, with D possibly being TRBD1 (5 bases). The V end lost 4 bases, the J end lost 2 bases, and 10 bases lay between the germline ends. Germline-derived CDR1 and CDR2 are SGHNT and YYREEE (reference sequence). The CDR3 is 13 residues long. This CDR3 is CASSQDTAYEQYF. Written as DNA, the CDR3 is TGTGCCAGCAGCCAGGACACCGCCTACGAGCAGTACTTC. Full variable domain (remainder filled in from reference TRBV5-4 and TRBJ2-7): ETGVTQSPTHLIKTRGQQVTLRCSSQSGHNTVSWYQQALGQGPQFIFQYYREEENGRGNFPPRFSGLQFPNYSSELNVNALELDDSALYLCASSQDTAYEQYFGPGTRLTVT.

This clonotype was picked up a small number of times. The chain couples TRBV20-1 to TRBJ2-7, with D perhaps matching TRBD1 (8 bases). Trimming removed 7 bases from V and 5 bases from J, with 18 bases in between. The CDR3 is 13 residues long. CDR1 and CDR2 (germline): DFQATT, SNEGSKA (reference sequence). In DNA, the CDR3 is TGCAGTGGCACAGGGGGAGGGGTTGACGAGCAGTACGTC. Encoded protein: CSGTGGGVDEQYV.

A few counts support this clonotype. The V and J genes are TRBV7-3 and TRBJ2-3; no definite D call. From germline, CDR1 is SGHTA and CDR2 FQGTGA. Trimming stripped 5 bases from V and 2 bases from J, with 11 bases between. The CDR3 has 14 amino acids. The CDR3 DNA reads TGTGCCAGCAGCCCCACTATTTTCACAGATACGCAGTATTTT. It is translated as CASSPTIFTDTQYF.

The gene calls are TRBV29-1 and TRBJ2-1, with 7 nucleotides matching TRBD1. V shed 7 bases, J shed 14 bases, and the junction held 11 bases outside the gene matches. Per germline, CDR1 SQVTM and CDR2 ANQGSEA. This CDR3 contains 11 residues. The CDR3 DNA reads TGCAGCGCGACCCACAGGGGAATTAAGTTCTTC. Encoded protein: CSATHRGIKFF.

DNA for the CDR3: TGCGCCAGCAGCTTGTTCTACGAGCAGTACGTC. Encoded protein: CASSLFYEQYV. The chain combines TRBV5-1 with TRBJ2-7; D remains unclear. V was shortened by 1 base and J by 3 bases, with 2 bases between the two germline ends. The germline gives CDR1 SGHRS, CDR2 YFSETQ. This CDR3 spans 11 amino acids.

The V and J genes are TRBV20-1 and TRBJ1-2, with D maybe TRBD1 (5 bases). The CDR3 extends over 17 amino acids. Germline V gives CDR1 DFQATT, CDR2 SNEGSKA (reference sequence). The CDR3 bases are TGCAGGGCATCAGCTAGTTCGTCGACAGAGGGAGGAGAAGGCTACACCTTC. It yields the protein CRASASSSTEGGEGYTF.

The chain couples TRBV20-1 to TRBJ1-6, with D perhaps matching TRBD1 (5 bases). The germline gives CDR1 DFQATT, CDR2 SNEGSKA (reference sequence). The germline V and J ends were trimmed by 0 bases and 0 bases, with 12 bases remaining between them. The CDR3 covers 17 residues. The CDR3 DNA sequence: TGCAGTGCTAGAGAGGGACGGGGGAGCTCCTATAATTCACCCCTCCACTTT. Its translation is CSAREGRGSSYNSPLHF.

The genes are TRBV20-1 and TRBJ2-1; the match to TRBD2 covers 13 bases. CDR3 length equals 16 residues. In germline, CDR1 is DFQATT, CDR2 SNEGSKA (reference sequence). V shed 3 bases and J 3 bases; nucleotides not matched to a gene: 5. The CDR3 here is CSASGTSGVVYNEQFF. The CDR3 nucleotides read TGCAGTGCTAGTGGGACTAGCGGGGTTGTCTACAATGAGCAGTTCTTC.

V and J are TRBV12-3 or TRBV12-4 and TRBJ1-5; TRBD1 aligns across 9 bases. The CDR3 is 16 residues long. With V trimmed by 6 bases and J by 3 bases, 9 bases remained unmatched. The CDR3 loop reads CASSLRGQGNNQPQHF. CDR3 nucleotides: TGTGCCAGCAGCCTACGGGGACAGGGCAACAATCAGCCCCAGCATTTT.

V is TRBV7-2 and J is TRBJ2-5; 7 bases are shared with TRBD2. V gave up 5 bases and J gave up 5 bases; unmatched junction bases: 8. CDR3 size: 14 residues. Germline V CDR1 and CDR2: SGHTA, FQGNSA. CDR3 region: CASSPGLLLETQYF. The CDR3 nucleotides are TGTGCCAGCAGCCCGGGACTACTTTTGGAGACCCAGTACTTC.

The chain combines TRBV20-1 with TRBJ2-7; D is undetermined. The CDR3 is made up of 13 amino acids. Trimming cost V 0 bases and J 6 bases, with 12 bases left between them. CDR1 and CDR2 from the germline V gene are DFQATT and SNEGSKA (reference sequence). The CDR3 nucleotides are TGCAGTGCTAGAGATCCCCCGCTAAGCGAGCAGTACTTC. This codes for CSARDPPLSEQYF.

This rearrangement joins TRBV7-3 to TRBJ2-1, with a tentative D call TRBD2 (5 bases). This CDR3 has 13 amino acids. The germline gives CDR1 SGHTA, CDR2 FQGTGA. V lost 5 bases, J lost 8 bases, and 13 bases lay in between. The CDR3 spells CASSLGSGYEQFF. CDR3 sequence (DNA): TGTGCCAGCAGCCTGGGGTCGGGGTATGAGCAGTTCTTC.

A few counts support this clonotype. The CDR3 is CATSPGGLTYEQYF. The CDR3 nucleotides are TGTGCCACCAGCCCGGGAGGGCTCACATACGAGCAGTACTTC. The chain uses TRBV15 and TRBJ2-7, with TRBD2 matching 8 bases. With 5 bases clipped from V and 4 bases from J, the junction kept 7 bases outside the gene matches. The length of the CDR3 is 14 residues. From germline, CDR1 is LNHNV and CDR2 YYDKDF (reference sequence).

This clonotype has just a few counts. V is TRBV21-1 and J is TRBJ1-1. TRBV21-1 corresponds to a pseudogene. The CDR3 is 14 residues long. In nucleotides, the CDR3 is TGTGCCAGCAGCACCCACGGGAGTAACACTGAAGCTTTCTTT. It yields the protein CASSTHGSNTEAFF.

This clonotype appeared a single time. This chain uses TRBV14 with TRBJ2-3; unclear D gene. With 0 bases removed from V and 4 bases from J, the gap between germline ends came to 11 bases. The germline V gene encodes CDR1 SGHDN and CDR2 FVKESK. The CDR3 sequence is 15 residues long. CDR3 nucleotides: TGTGCCAGCAGCCAAGATACAGAGCCCCCAGATACGCAGTATTTT. This encodes CASSQDTEPPDTQYF.

This chain uses TRBV5-8 with TRBJ1-5; no firm D call. From germline, CDR1 is SGHTS and CDR2 YDEGEE. Trimming removed 2 bases at V and 15 bases at J, with 15 bases between. CDR3 length equals 12 residues. The CDR3, as DNA: TGTGCCAGCAGCTTTTTCCCCTCAGGATCGCATTTT. Translated, it gives CASSFFPSGSHF.

J is TRBJ1-2 and V is TRBV29-1; D remains ambiguous. Trimming cost V 0 bases and J 4 bases, with 6 bases left between them. Per germline, CDR1 SQVTM and CDR2 ANQGSEA. The CDR3 totals 12 residues. For the CDR3, the DNA is TGCAGCGTTGAAGACAACCTCTATGGCTACACCTTC. It specifies CSVEDNLYGYTF.

The V and J genes are TRBV4-2 and TRBJ2-5; D is uncertain. The CDR3 length is 14 residues. Germline values: CDR1 LGHNA, CDR2 YNFKEQ. Trimming took 5 bases from V and 3 from J, leaving 13 bases between them. The CDR3 loop is CASSSVSDEETQYF. CDR3 sequence (DNA): TGTGCCAGCAGCTCGGTGTCAGACGAAGAGACCCAGTACTTC.

Only a few counts were recorded for this clonotype. CDR3 coding DNA: TGTGCCAGCAGTGAATTTATTCGGGCGGGAGGACAAGAGACCCAGTACTTC. This gives the protein CASSEFIRAGGQETQYF. The V gene is TRBV25-1, the J gene TRBJ2-5; 8 bases line up with TRBD2. From germline, CDR1 is MGHDK and CDR2 SYGVNS. The ends lost 1 base at V and 2 bases at J; junction bases unmatched: 9. The CDR3 has 17 amino acids.

The V gene is TRBV4-1, the J gene TRBJ2-7; the match to TRBD1 covers 7 bases. The CDR3 sequence is 16 residues long. Trimming at V came to 3 bases and at J to 3 bases, leaving 11 bases not matched to a gene. Germline V lookup: CDR1 MGHRA, CDR2 YSYEKL. CDR3 sequence reads: CASSHLVRDRNYEQYF. In DNA form, the CDR3 reads TGCGCCAGCAGCCACCTTGTCCGGGACAGAAACTACGAGCAGTACTTC.